This T cell receptor beta chain derives from a study of blood T cell repertoires in COVID-19. Study in general: The United States, Italy and Spain provided the acute and convalescent COVID-19 samples. T cells, B-cell-depleted T cells, or PBMCs provided the cDNA or gDNA that served as material.

Per the original methods: Scientists estimated how many nucleated cells there were by amplifying reference gene primers. This table comes from immunoSEQ multiplex PCR, and its TCRdb copy is limited to in-frame clones, with some not included. V, J and clone size were drawn from that table, and D and trimming were deduced from the DNA. The data hold about 50,000 clones, with approximately 88% observed a single time. The V gene lost 6 bases and the J gene lost 4 bases, with 12 bases spanning the gap. The CDR3 is made up of 13 amino acids. Germline loops: CDR1 SGHNT, CDR2 YENEEA. The TCR comes from a human donor in a cohort sampled during active COVID-19. Sequencing was carried out using peripheral blood. The V and J genes are TRBV11-3 and TRBJ1-2; D is perhaps TRBD1 (5 bases). The CDR3 DNA reads as TGTGCCAGCAGTCCCAGGGTGGGCTATGGCTACACCTTC. As protein: CASSPRVGYGYTF. Variable domain in full (rest from reference TRBV11-3 and TRBJ1-2): EAGVVQSPRYKIIEKKQPVAFWCNPISGHNTLYWYLQNLGQGPELLIRYENEEAVDDSQLPKDRFSAERLKGVDSTLKIQPAELGDSAVYLCASSPRVGYGYTFGSGTRLTVV.